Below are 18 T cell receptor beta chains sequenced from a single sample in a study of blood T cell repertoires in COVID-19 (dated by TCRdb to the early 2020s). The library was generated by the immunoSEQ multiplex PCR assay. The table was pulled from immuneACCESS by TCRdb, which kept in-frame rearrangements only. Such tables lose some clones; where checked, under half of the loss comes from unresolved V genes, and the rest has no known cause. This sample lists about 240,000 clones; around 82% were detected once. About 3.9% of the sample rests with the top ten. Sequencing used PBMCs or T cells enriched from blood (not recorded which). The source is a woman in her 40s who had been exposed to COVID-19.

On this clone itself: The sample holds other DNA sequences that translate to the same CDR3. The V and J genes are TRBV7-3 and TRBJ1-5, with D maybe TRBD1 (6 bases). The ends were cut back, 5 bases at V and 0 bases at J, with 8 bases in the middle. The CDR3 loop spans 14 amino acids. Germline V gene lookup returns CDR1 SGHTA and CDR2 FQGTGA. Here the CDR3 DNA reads TGTGCCAGCAGCCCACAGGGTAGCAATCAGCCCCAGCATTTT. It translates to CASSPQGSNQPQHF.

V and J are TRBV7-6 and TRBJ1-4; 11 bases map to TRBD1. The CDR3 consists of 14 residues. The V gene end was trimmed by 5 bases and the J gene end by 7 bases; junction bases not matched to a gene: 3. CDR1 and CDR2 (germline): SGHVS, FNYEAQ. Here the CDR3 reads CASSQGTGGEKLFF. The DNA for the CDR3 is TGTGCCAGCAGCCAGGGGACAGGGGGTGAAAAACTGTTTTTT. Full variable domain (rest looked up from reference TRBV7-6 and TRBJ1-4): GAGVSQSPRYKVTKRGQDVALRCDPISGHVSLYWYRQALGQGPEFLTYFNYEAQQDKSGLPNDRFSAERPEGSISTLTIQRTEQRDSAMYRCASSQGTGGEKLFFGSGTQLSVL.

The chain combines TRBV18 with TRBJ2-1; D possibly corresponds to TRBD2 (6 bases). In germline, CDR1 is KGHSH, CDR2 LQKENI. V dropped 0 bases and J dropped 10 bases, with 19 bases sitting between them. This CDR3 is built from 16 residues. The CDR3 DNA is TGTGCCAGCTCACCACCGTATGGCGGAGGGGCATCAGAGCAGTTCTTC. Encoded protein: CASSPPYGGGASEQFF.

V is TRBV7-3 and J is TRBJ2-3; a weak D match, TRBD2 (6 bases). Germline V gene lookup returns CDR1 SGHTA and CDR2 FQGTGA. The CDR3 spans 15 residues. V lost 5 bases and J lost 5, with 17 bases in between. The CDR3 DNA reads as TGTGCCAGCAGCCCAGGGATGGGGGGTGGAGATACGCAGTATTTT. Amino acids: CASSPGMGGGDTQYF.

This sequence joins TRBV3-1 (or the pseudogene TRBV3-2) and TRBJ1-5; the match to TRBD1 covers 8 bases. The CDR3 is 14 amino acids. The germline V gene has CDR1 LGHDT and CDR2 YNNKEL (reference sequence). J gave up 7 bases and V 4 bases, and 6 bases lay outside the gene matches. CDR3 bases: TGTGCCAGCAGCCCGCAGGGGGCGGGGCAGCCCCAGCATTTT. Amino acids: CASSPQGAGQPQHF.

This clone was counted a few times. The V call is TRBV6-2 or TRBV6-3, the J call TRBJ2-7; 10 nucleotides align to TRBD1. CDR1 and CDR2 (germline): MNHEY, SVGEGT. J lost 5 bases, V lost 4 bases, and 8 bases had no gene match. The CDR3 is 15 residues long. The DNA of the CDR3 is TGTGCCAGCAGTTCCCACGGGACAGGGGATAACGAGCAGTACTTC. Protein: CASSSHGTGDNEQYF.

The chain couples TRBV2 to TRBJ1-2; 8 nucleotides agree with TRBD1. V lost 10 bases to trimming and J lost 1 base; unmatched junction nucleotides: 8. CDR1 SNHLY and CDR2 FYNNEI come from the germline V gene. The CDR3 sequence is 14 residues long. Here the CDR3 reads CATHSGGLNYGYTF. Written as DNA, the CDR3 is TGTGCCACTCATTCAGGGGGCCTTAACTATGGCTACACCTTC.

The CDR3 is CASSPSARGGEKLFF. The DNA for the CDR3 is TGTGCCAGCAGCCCAAGTGCGAGGGGAGGTGAAAAACTGTTTTTT. The chain links TRBV11-1 to TRBJ1-4; possible D gene TRBD1, 5 bases. CDR1 and CDR2 from the germline V gene are SGHAT and FQDESV (reference sequence). The CDR3 has 15 residues. Deletions cut 5 bases from V and 7 bases from J, with 17 bases between.

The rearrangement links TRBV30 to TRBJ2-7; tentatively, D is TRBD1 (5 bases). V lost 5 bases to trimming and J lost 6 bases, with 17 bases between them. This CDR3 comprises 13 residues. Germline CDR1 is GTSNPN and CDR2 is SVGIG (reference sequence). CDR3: CAWEPSQAGEQYF. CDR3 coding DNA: TGTGCCTGGGAGCCTTCACAGGCCGGCGAGCAGTACTTC.

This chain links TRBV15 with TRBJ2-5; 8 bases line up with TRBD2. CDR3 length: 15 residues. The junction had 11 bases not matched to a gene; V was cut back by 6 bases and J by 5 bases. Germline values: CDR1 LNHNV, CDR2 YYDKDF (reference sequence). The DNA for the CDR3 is TGTGCCACCAGGCGTAGCGGGGACCCTCGGGAGACCCAGTACTTC. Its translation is CATRRSGDPRETQYF.

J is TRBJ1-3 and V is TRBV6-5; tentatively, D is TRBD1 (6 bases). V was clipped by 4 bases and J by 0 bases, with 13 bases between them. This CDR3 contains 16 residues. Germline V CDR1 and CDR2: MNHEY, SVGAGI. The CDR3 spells CASSSYRALSGNTIYF. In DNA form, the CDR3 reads TGTGCCAGCAGTTCTTACAGGGCCCTCTCTGGAAACACCATATATTTT.

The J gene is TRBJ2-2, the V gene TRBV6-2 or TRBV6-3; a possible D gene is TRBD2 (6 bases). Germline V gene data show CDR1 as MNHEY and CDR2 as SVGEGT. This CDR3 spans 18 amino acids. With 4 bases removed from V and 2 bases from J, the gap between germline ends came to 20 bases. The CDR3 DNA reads TGTGCCAGCAGTTCTCCTTTGGGGCGGGGAGAAAACACCGGGGAGCTGTTTTTT. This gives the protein CASSSPLGRGENTGELFF.

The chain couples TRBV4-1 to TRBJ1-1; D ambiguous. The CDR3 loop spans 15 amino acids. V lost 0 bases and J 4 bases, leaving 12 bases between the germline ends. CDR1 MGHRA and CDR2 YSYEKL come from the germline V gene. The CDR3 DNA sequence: TGCGCCAGCAGCCAAGAATATAGGCGGGGCACTGAAGCTTTCTTT. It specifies CASSQEYRRGTEAFF.

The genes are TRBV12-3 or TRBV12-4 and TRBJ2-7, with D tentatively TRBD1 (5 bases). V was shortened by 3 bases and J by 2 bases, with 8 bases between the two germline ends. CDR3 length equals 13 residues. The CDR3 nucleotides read TGTGCCAGCAGTTTTGGGGCAGCCTACGAGCAGTACTTC. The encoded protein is CASSFGAAYEQYF.

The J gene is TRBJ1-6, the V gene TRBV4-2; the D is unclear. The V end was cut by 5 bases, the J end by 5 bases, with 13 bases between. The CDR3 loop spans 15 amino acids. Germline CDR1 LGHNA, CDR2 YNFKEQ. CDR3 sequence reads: CASSASGRNNSPLHF. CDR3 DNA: TGTGCCAGCAGCGCCAGCGGGCGGAATAATTCACCCCTCCACTTT.

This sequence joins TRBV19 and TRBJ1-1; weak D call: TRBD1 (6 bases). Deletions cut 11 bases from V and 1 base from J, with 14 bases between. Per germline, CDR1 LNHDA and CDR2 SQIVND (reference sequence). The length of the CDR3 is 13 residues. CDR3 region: CAAQGMGNTEAFF. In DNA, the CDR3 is TGTGCCGCCCAGGGGATGGGGAACACTGAAGCTTTCTTT.

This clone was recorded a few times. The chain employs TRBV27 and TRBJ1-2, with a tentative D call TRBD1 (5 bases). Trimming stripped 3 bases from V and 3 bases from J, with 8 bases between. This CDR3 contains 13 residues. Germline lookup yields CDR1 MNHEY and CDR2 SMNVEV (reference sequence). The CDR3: CASSFGGDYGYTF. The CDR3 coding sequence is TGTGCCAGCAGTTTCGGAGGGGACTATGGCTACACCTTC.

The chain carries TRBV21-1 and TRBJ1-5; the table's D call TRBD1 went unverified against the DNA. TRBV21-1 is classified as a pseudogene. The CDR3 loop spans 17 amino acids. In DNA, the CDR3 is TGTGCCAGCAGCAAACAGGGGGGAAGAAGTAGCAATCAGCCCCAGCATTTT. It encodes CASSKQGGRSSNQPQHF.